The clone carrying this TCR beta chain was counted ten times or more. TCRdb re-analysed the 5' RACE reads in MiXCR, keeping a single row per CDR3 protein. The sample has some 150,000 distinct CDR3 sequences; about 5.7% are singletons. This record belongs to a study of T-cell memory formation after mild COVID-19. This CDR3 is built from 11 residues. CDR1 is GTSNPN and CDR2 is SVGIG in the germline V gene (reference sequence). Trimming pared 0 bases from V and 3 bases from J, leaving 3 bases between. The source is an adult woman who had mild COVID-19 (a few samples of this study predate the infection). Cell type and time point are not known. Sequencing was performed on PBMCs or a T cell subset sorted from them (not recorded which). V is TRBV30 and J is TRBJ2-7; no clear D gene. CDR3 in DNA: TGTGCCTGGAGTGTACTCTACGAGCAGTACTTC. It encodes CAWSVLYEQYF.